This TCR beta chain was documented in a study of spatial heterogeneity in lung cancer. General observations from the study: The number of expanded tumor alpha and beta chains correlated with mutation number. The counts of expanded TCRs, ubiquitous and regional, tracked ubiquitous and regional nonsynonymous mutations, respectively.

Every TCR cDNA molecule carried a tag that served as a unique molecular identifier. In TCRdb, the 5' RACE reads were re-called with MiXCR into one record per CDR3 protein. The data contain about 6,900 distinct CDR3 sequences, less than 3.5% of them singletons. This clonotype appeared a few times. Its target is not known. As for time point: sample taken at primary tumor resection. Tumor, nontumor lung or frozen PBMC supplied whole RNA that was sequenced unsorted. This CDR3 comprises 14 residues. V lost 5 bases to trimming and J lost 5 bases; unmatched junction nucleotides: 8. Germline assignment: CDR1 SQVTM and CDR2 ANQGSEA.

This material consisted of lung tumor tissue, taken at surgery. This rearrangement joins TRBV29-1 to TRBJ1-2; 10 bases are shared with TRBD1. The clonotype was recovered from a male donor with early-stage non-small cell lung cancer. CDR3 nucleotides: TGCAGCGTTCCGACAGGGGGCACCGGGTATGGCTACACCTTC. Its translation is CSVPTGGTGYGYTF.